Presented here are 14 T cell receptor beta chains from one specimen sequenced in a study of STAT5B mutations in CD4+ large granular lymphocyte leukemia. Method: immunoSEQ multiplex PCR; TCRdb's copy keeps in-frame clones and lacks some. The sample consists of around 20,000 clones, 82% of them appearing once. The sequenced sample was CD4+ T cells from blood buffy coats. The receptors were sampled from a human donor in good health.

The V and J genes are TRBV28 and TRBJ2-7, with D perhaps matching TRBD2 (6 bases). CDR1 MDHEN and CDR2 SYDVKM come from the germline V gene. The CDR3 totals 14 residues. Trimming took 7 bases from V and 5 from J, leaving 18 bases between them. CDR3 protein: CASNGGESRHEQYF. The CDR3 bases are TGTGCCAGCAACGGCGGGGAGTCTCGGCACGAGCAGTACTTC. Full variable domain (remainder filled in from reference TRBV28 and TRBJ2-7): DVKVTQSSRYLVKRTGEKVFLECVQDMDHENMFWYRQDPGLGLRLIYFSYDVKMKEKGDIPEGYSVSREKKERFSLILESASTNQTSMYLCASNGGESRHEQYFGPGTRLTVT.

The V gene is TRBV5-1, the J gene TRBJ2-6, with D unclear. V was cut by 0 bases and J by 0 bases, with 10 bases left in between. The CDR3 runs to 17 residues. Per germline, CDR1 SGHRS and CDR2 YFSETQ. CDR3 coding DNA: TGCGCCAGCAGCTTGGCGCCTCGTAGCTCTGGGGCCAACGTCCTGACTTTC. It is translated as CASSLAPRSSGANVLTF.

This clone has only a few counts. The chain joins TRBV4-2 to TRBJ1-2, with D uncertain. The length of the CDR3 is 14 residues. Germline CDR1 LGHNA, CDR2 YNFKEQ. Trimming took off 0 bases at V and 0 bases at J, with 5 bases between the two ends. The CDR3 DNA reads as TGTGCCAGCAGCCAAGACTTAGCTAACTATGGCTACACCTTC. Protein sequence: CASSQDLANYGYTF.

The sample holds a few counts of this clone. This sequence joins TRBV5-1 and TRBJ1-5; weak D call: TRBD1 (6 bases). Germline V CDR1 and CDR2: SGHRS, YFSETQ. V was clipped by 4 bases and J by 8 bases, with 13 bases between them. The CDR3 spans 13 residues. The CDR3 region is CASSPQGSEPQHF. CDR3 coding DNA: TGCGCCAGCAGCCCACAGGGTTCGGAGCCCCAGCATTTT. Complete variable domain (other parts from reference TRBV5-1 and TRBJ1-5): KAGVTQTPRYLIKTRGQQVTLSCSPISGHRSVSWYQQTPGQGLQFLFEYFSETQRNKGNFPGRFSGRQFSNSRSEMNVSTLELGDSALYLCASSPQGSEPQHFGDGTRLSIL.

The chain joins TRBV2 to TRBJ1-2; possible D gene TRBD1, 6 bases. Germline V gene sequence: CDR1 SNHLY, CDR2 FYNNEI. Trimming stripped 7 bases from V and 4 bases from J, with 25 bases between. The CDR3 loop spans 17 amino acids. The CDR3: CASTPDSRLGMGYGYTF. The CDR3 DNA follows: TGTGCCAGCACCCCGGACAGCCGTTTAGGTATGGGCTATGGCTACACCTTC.

The genes are TRBV28 and TRBJ2-1; D is possibly TRBD1 (5 bases). V gave up 6 bases and J gave up 0 bases, with 18 bases separating them. The CDR3 contains 17 residues. Germline CDR1 and CDR2: MDHEN and SYDVKM. In DNA form, the CDR3 reads TGTGCCAGCAGCCCCCTACTCCCCAGGGTCTCCTACAATGAGCAGTTCTTC. Its translation: CASSPLLPRVSYNEQFF.

V gene TRBV11-2 combines with J gene TRBJ2-7, with a tentative D call TRBD1 (6 bases). Deletions cut 1 base from V and 1 base from J, with 14 bases between. CDR3 length equals 16 residues. The germline gives CDR1 SGHAT, CDR2 FQNNGV. CDR3: CASSLVGQGISYEQYF. CDR3 bases: TGTGCCAGCAGCTTAGTAGGGCAGGGGATTTCCTACGAGCAGTACTTC.

The V and J genes are TRBV28 and TRBJ2-2; 7 bases match TRBD1. V shed 7 bases and J 5 bases; nucleotides not matched to a gene: 10. The CDR3 covers 15 residues. Germline V gene sequence: CDR1 MDHEN, CDR2 SYDVKM. The CDR3 coding sequence is TGTGCCAGCACCCTCGACAGGGTAGGGACCGGGGAGCTGTTTTTT. Residues: CASTLDRVGTGELFF.

This clone was counted a single time. The genes are TRBV9 and TRBJ2-1, with D maybe TRBD2 (5 bases). Germline values: CDR1 SGDLS, CDR2 YYNGEE. The V and J ends lost 0 bases and 1 base respectively, with 11 bases between them. The length of the CDR3 is 16 residues. CDR3 nucleotide sequence: TGTGCCAGCAGCGTAGATCCGGGGAATTCCTACAATGAGCAGTTCTTC. Amino acids: CASSVDPGNSYNEQFF.

V gene TRBV28 combines with J gene TRBJ2-3; TRBD2 might be the D (6 bases). The CDR3 contains 15 residues. V was shortened by 6 bases and J by 3 bases, with 16 bases between the two germline ends. CDR1 is MDHEN and CDR2 is SYDVKM in the germline V gene. CDR3 protein: CASRTRRVVTDTQYF. For the CDR3, the DNA is TGTGCCAGCAGAACACGGAGGGTGGTAACAGATACGCAGTATTTT. Variable domain in full (rest from reference TRBV28 and TRBJ2-3): DVKVTQSSRYLVKRTGEKVFLECVQDMDHENMFWYRQDPGLGLRLIYFSYDVKMKEKGDIPEGYSVSREKKERFSLILESASTNQTSMYLCASRTRRVVTDTQYFGPGTRLTVL.

This clone has only one observation. The rearrangement joins TRBV6-1 to TRBJ1-1; D possibly corresponds to TRBD1 (5 bases). The germline V gene has CDR1 MNHNS and CDR2 SASEGT. The CDR3 extends over 14 amino acids. Trimming removed 6 bases from V and 1 base from J, with 12 bases in between. CDR3 sequence: CASRLGTANTEAFF. CDR3 DNA sequence: TGTGCCAGCAGGCTCGGGACGGCGAACACTGAAGCTTTCTTT.

The rearrangement uses TRBV4-3 and TRBJ2-5, with D perhaps matching TRBD1 or TRBD2 (5 bases each). CDR1 LGHNA and CDR2 YSLEER come from the germline V gene. The CDR3 runs 15 residues. V lost 0 bases and J 3 bases, leaving 11 bases between the germline ends. CDR3 sequence reads: CASSQDGTGKETQYF. DNA of the CDR3: TGCGCCAGCAGCCAAGATGGGACGGGAAAAGAGACCCAGTACTTC.

This chain connects TRBV28 to TRBJ2-7; 9 bases are shared with TRBD2. Germline V CDR1 and CDR2: MDHEN, SYDVKM. V dropped 4 bases and J dropped 3; count of bases not matched to a gene: 10. The CDR3 is made up of 16 amino acids. The CDR3 region is CASSSFGGSGSYEQYF. CDR3 in DNA: TGTGCCAGCAGTTCCTTCGGGGGTAGCGGGAGCTACGAGCAGTACTTC.

The chain links TRBV28 to TRBJ1-6; 10 bases agree with TRBD1. Trimming removed 0 bases from V and 5 bases from J; junction bases left unmatched: 1. The CDR3 is 16 amino acids. CDR1 and CDR2 from the germline V gene are MDHEN and SYDVKM. In DNA form, the CDR3 reads TGTGCCAGCAGTTTATGGGGGACAGGGGATAATTCACCCCTCCACTTT. The encoded protein is CASSLWGTGDNSPLHF.